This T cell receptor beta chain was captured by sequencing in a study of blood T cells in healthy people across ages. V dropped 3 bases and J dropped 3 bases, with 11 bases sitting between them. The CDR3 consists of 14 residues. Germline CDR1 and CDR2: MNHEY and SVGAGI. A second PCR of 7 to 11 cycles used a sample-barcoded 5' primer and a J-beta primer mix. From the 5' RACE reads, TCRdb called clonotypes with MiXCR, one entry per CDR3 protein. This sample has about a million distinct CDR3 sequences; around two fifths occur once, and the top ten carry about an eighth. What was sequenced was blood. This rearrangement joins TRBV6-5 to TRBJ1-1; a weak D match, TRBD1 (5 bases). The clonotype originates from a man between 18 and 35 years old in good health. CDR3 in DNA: TGTGCCAGCAGTTATGGGGCGGAGGACACTGAAGCTTTCTTT. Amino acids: CASSYGAEDTEAFF.